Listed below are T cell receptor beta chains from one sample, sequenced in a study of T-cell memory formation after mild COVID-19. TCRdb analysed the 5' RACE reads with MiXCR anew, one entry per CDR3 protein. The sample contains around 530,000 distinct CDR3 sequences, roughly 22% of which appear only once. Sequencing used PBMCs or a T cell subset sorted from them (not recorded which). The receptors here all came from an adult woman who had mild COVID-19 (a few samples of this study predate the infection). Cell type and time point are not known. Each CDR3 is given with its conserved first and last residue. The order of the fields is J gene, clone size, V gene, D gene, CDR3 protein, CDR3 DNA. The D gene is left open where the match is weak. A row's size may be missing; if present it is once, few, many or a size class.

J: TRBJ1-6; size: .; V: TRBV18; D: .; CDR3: CASSPQGVGPSPLHF; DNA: TGTGCCAGCTCACCACAGGGCGTGGGGCCTTCACCCCTCCACTTT
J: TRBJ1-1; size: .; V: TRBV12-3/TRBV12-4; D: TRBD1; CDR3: CASSGQGAVRAEAFF; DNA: TGTGCCAGCAGTGGACAGGGGGCCGTTCGCGCTGAAGCTTTCTTT
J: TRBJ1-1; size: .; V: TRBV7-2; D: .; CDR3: CASSLTRAEAFF; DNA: TGTGCCAGCAGCCTGACTAGGGCTGAAGCTTTCTTT
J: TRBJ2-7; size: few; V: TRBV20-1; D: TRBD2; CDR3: CSATNPTSGSLYEQYF; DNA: TGCAGTGCTACTAACCCAACTAGCGGGAGCCTCTACGAGCAGTACTTC
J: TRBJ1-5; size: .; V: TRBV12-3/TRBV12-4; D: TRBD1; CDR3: CASSLRDRGRGQPQHF; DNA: TGTGCCAGCAGTTTGCGGGACAGGGGGCGCGGTCAGCCCCAGCATTTT
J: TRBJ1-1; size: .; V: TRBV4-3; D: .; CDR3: CASSQDRDHTEAFF; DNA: TGCGCCAGCAGCCAAGACAGAGACCACACTGAAGCTTTCTTT
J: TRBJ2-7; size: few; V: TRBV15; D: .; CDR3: CATSRTTRYEQYF; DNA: TGTGCCACCAGCAGGACAACACGGTACGAGCAGTACTTC
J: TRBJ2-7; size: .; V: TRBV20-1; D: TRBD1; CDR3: CSARGVSGTGVPISYEQYF; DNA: TGCAGTGCTCGGGGAGTGTCCGGGACAGGGGTCCCAATCTCCTACGAGCAGTACTTC
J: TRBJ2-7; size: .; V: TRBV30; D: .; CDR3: CAWSVPRQTGYEQYF; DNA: TGTGCCTGGAGTGTACCCAGGCAGACAGGCTACGAGCAGTACTTC
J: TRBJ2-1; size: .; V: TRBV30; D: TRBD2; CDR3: CAWSLGLAGSLANEQFF; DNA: TGTGCCTGGAGTTTGGGACTAGCGGGATCCCTGGCCAATGAGCAGTTCTTC
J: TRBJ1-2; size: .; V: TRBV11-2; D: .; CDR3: CASSSPRSRVGDGYTF; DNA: TGTGCCAGCAGCTCGCCCCGGTCGAGGGTAGGGGATGGCTACACCTTC
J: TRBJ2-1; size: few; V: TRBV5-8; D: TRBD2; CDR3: CASSLAGLAPNEQFF; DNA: TGTGCCAGCAGCTTGGCAGGACTAGCGCCTAATGAGCAGTTCTTC
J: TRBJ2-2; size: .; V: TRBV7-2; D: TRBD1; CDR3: CASSSRKQGAPGELFF; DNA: TGTGCCAGCAGCTCCAGAAAACAGGGGGCGCCCGGGGAGCTGTTTTTT
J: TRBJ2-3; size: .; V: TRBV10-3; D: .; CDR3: CAISDPLRADTQYF; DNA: TGTGCCATCAGTGACCCGTTGAGGGCAGATACGCAGTATTTT
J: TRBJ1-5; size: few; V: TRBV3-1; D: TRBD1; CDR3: CASSQGQVPNQPQHF; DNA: TGTGCCAGCAGCCAGGGACAGGTCCCTAATCAGCCCCAGCATTTT
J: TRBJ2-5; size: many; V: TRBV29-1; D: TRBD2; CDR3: CSVNPGLAGGPRETQYF; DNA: TGCAGCGTCAACCCGGGACTAGCGGGAGGGCCGAGAGAGACCCAGTACTTC
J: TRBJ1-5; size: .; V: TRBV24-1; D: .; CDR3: CATSAQGTDQPQHF; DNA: TGTGCCACCAGTGCCCAGGGCACCGATCAGCCCCAGCATTTT
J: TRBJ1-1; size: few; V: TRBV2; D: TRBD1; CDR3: CASSGDRGLDAFF; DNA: TGTGCCAGCAGTGGTGACAGGGGGCTTGACGCTTTCTTT
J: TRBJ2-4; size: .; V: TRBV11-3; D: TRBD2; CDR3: CASSSGTNKNIQYF; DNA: TGTGCCAGCAGCTCCGGGACTAACAAAAACATTCAGTACTTC
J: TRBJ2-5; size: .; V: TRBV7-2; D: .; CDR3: CASSERSYQETQYF; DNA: TGTGCCAGCAGCGAACGATCGTACCAAGAGACCCAGTACTTC
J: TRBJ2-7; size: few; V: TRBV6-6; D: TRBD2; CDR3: CASSPSGESYEQYF; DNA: TGTGCCAGCAGTCCCAGCGGGGAGTCCTACGAGCAGTACTTC
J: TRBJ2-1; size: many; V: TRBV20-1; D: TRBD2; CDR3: CSARRLAGSYNEQFF; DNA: TGCAGTGCTAGAAGACTAGCGGGTTCCTACAATGAGCAGTTCTTC
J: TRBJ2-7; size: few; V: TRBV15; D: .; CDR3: CATSTSRVVHEQYF; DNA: TGTGCCACCAGCACTAGCAGGGTGGTTCACGAGCAGTACTTC
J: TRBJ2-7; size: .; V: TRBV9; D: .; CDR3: CASSVGDRDEQYF; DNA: TGTGCCAGCAGCGTAGGGGACCGAGACGAGCAGTACTTC
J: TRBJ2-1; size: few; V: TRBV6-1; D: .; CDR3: CASSEQPGMGEQFF; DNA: TGTGCCAGCAGTGAACAACCGGGAATGGGTGAGCAGTTCTTC
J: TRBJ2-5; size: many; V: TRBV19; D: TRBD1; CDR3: CASSIVGQGAGETQYF; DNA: TGTGCCAGTAGTATAGTCGGACAGGGGGCCGGGGAGACCCAGTACTTC
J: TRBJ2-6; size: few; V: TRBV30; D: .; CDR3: CAWSVRRGANVLTF; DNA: TGTGCCTGGAGTGTACGGAGGGGGGCCAACGTCCTGACTTTC
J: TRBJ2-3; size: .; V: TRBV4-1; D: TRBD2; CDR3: CDSSQLPGLGRTDTQYF; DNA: TGCGACAGCAGCCAACTCCCGGGACTAGGGCGCACAGATACGCAGTATTTT
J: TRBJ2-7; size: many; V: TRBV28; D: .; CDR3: CASSEGINEQYF; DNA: TGTGCCAGCAGCGAGGGGATCAACGAGCAGTACTTC
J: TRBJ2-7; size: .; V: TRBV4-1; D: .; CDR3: CASSQAGTETYEQYF; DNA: TGCGCCAGCAGCCAAGCCGGGACGGAGACCTACGAGCAGTACTTC
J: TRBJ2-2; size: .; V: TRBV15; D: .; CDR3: CATGRGGASTGELFF; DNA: TGTGCCACCGGTAGGGGGGGGGCGAGCACCGGGGAGCTGTTTTTT
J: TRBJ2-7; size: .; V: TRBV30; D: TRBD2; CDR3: CAWSASGALRYEQYF; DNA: TGTGCCTGGAGTGCCAGCGGGGCCCTCCGATACGAGCAGTACTTC
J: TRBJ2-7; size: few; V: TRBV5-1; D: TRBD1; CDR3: CASSYSGTVNYEQYF; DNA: TGCGCCAGCAGCTACTCCGGGACAGTAAACTACGAGCAGTACTTC
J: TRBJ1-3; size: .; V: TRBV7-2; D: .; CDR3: CASSGGFGGNTIYF; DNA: TGTGCCAGCAGCGGAGGGTTTGGTGGAAACACCATATATTTT
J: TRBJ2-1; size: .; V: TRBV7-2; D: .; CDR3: CASSFSNKGQFF; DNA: TGTGCCAGCAGCTTTTCGAACAAAGGGCAGTTCTTC
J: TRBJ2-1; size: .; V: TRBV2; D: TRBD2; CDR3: CASSVAGAIDEQFF; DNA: TGTGCCAGCAGTGTAGCGGGGGCAATCGATGAGCAGTTCTTC